Following are 9 T cell receptor beta chains from one sample sequenced in a study of T cells expressing NK-cell markers. TCRdb reprocessed the 5' RACE reads, with one entry per CDR3 protein and no DNA. Its table lists around 470,000 distinct CDR3 sequences. Material: blood T cells: a sorted CD56 or NKG2C T cell subset, CD4+ or CD8+ T cells, or bulk PBMC T cells (not recorded which). The receptor source for this set is a woman between 45 and 65 years old in good health.

The chain is built from TRBV5-1 and TRBJ2-1; the D call of TRBD2 rests on TCRdb alone, since no DNA is present to check it. The CDR3 is 16 amino acids. CDR1 and CDR2 from the germline V gene are SGHRS and YFSETQ. The CDR3 reads CASRLGLSGVVNEQFF.

The chain employs TRBV15 and TRBJ1-2. Germline V gene data show CDR1 as LNHNV and CDR2 as YYDKDF (reference sequence). The CDR3 runs to 12 residues. The CDR3: CATSRRLGGYTF.

V and J are TRBV4-2 and TRBJ2-7; TCRdb's D call of TRBD1 is untestable without DNA. The CDR3 has 14 amino acids. Germline CDR1 LGHNA, CDR2 YNFKEQ. CDR3 sequence: CASSPGTASYEQYF.

The V call is TRBV6-5, the J call TRBJ1-2. The CDR3 loop spans 16 amino acids. Germline V gives CDR1 MNHEY, CDR2 SVGAGI. CDR3 residues: CASSSPWSATNYGYTF.

This chain links TRBV28 with TRBJ2-1; TCRdb's D call of TRBD1 is untestable without DNA. CDR3 length equals 13 residues. Per germline, CDR1 MDHEN and CDR2 SYDVKM. This CDR3 reads CASIGQVVNEQFF. Complete variable domain (other parts from reference TRBV28 and TRBJ2-1): DVKVTQSSRYLVKRTGEKVFLECVQDMDHENMFWYRQDPGLGLRLIYFSYDVKMKEKGDIPEGYSVSREKKERFSLILESASTNQTSMYLCASIGQVVNEQFFGPGTRLTVL.

J is TRBJ2-7 and V is TRBV5-6; TCRdb reports TRBD1, a call that lacks DNA to check it against. Germline V gives CDR1 SGHDT, CDR2 YYEEEE. CDR3 length equals 19 residues. The chain's CDR3 is CASMPAPGTGRAGIYEQYF.

CDR3 sequence reads: CASSYSGIAGGIYNEQFF. The chain is built from TRBV6-6 and TRBJ2-1; TCRdb proposes TRBD2, but this gene call is untestable without DNA. There are 18 residues in the CDR3. Germline values: CDR1 MNHNY, CDR2 SVGAGI (reference sequence).

The rearrangement links TRBV16 to TRBJ1-1; TCRdb designates TRBD1, a call that cannot be tested without DNA. CDR3 length equals 17 residues. CDR1 and CDR2 (germline): KGHSY, FQNENV. Here the CDR3 reads CASSQSTGAPMNTEAFF.

This chain connects TRBV5-6 to TRBJ2-5; the D call from TCRdb, TRBD2, cannot be confirmed without DNA. This CDR3 spans 15 amino acids. CDR1 is SGHDT, CDR2 YYEEEE, per germline. The CDR3 sequence: CASSLQLAGRKTQYF.